In its sample, the clone carrying this TCR beta chain was seen many times. Its specificity is unknown. These data originate in a study of T cells after yellow fever vaccination. Broader study findings: A small proportion of clonotypes was detected in both the CD4 and CD8 compartments. Reappearance after the booster was seen for most primary-vaccination clones, at 95% to 97% CD4 and 75% to 90% CD8.

A process of 5'RACE template switching, which added a universal primer site and UMIs, was used to make TCR cDNA. TCRdb reprocessed the 5' RACE reads with MiXCR, giving one entry per CDR3 protein. The table has 300,000 to 400,000 distinct CDR3 sequences, around 6.4% seen once. The CDR3 is 12 residues long. Looked up from germline, CDR1 is MNHEY and CDR2 is SVGEGT. The V gene end was trimmed by 10 bases and the J gene end by 2 bases; junction bases not matched to a gene: 5. The source was PBMCs, collected 5 days after the yellow fever booster vaccination. The rearrangement uses TRBV6-2 or TRBV6-3 and TRBJ2-7; TRBD2 matches at 7 bases. The sequence came from a man younger than 45 who received the YFV17D yellow fever vaccine. CDR3 sequence: CAISGGAYEQYF. CDR3 DNA sequence: TGTGCCATTTCGGGAGGCGCCTACGAGCAGTACTTC.